Listed here is a single T cell receptor (beta chain). The authors' processing: Using reference gene primer amplification, nucleated cell counts were estimated. Only in-frame clones appear in the TCRdb table, and some are missing; sequencing was by immunoSEQ multiplex PCR. D and trimming were read from the DNA, whereas the V and J calls and clone size are those reported in that table. This table holds 130,000 to 150,000 clones, about 89% found once. Participants were aged about 18 to 95 years, lived in 20 to 30 US areas, and enrolled virtually. These data come from a study of blood T cell repertoires in COVID-19. Across the study: T cells, B-cell-depleted T cells, or PBMCs provided the cDNA or gDNA that served as material.

The CDR3 is 14 residues long. CDR1 KGHSH and CDR2 LQKENI come from the germline V gene. Trimming took 1 base from V and 3 from J; bases not matched to a gene: 2. The TCR originated in a man aged 55-75 years who had recovered from COVID-19. Material: PBMCs or T cells enriched from blood (not recorded which). The chain combines TRBV18 with TRBJ2-5, with 7 positions matching TRBD1. CDR3: CASSPLGQKETQYF. The CDR3 nucleotides read TGTGCCAGCTCACCACTGGGACAGAAAGAGACCCAGTACTTC.